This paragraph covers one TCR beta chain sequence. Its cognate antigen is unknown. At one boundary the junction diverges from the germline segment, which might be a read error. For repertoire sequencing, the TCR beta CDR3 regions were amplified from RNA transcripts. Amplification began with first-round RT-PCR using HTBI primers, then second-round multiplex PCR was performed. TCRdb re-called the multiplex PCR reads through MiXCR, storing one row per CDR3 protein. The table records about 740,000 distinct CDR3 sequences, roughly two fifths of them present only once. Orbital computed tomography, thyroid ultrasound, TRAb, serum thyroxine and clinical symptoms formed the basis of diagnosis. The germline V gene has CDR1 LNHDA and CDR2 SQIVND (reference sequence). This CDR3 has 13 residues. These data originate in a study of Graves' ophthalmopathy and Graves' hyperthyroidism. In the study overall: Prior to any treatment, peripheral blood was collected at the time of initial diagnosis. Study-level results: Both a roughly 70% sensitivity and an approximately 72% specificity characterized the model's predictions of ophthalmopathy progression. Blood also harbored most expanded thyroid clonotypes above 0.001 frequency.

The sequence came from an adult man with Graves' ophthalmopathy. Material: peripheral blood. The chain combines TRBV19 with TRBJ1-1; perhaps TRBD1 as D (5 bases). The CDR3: CASSMGVNIEAFF. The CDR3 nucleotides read TGTGCCAGTAGTATGGGGGTGAACATTGAAGCTTTCTTT.